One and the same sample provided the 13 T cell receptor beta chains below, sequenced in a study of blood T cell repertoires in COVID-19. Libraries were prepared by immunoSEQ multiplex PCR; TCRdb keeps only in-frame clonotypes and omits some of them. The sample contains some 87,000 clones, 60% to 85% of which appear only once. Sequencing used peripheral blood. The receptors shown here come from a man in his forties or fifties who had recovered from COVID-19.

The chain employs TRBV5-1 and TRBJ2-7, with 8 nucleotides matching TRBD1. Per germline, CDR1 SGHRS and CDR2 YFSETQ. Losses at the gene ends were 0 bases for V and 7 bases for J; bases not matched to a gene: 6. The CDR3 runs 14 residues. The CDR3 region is CASSLGQGAWEQYF. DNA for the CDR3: TGCGCCAGCAGCTTGGGGCAGGGGGCTTGGGAGCAGTACTTC.

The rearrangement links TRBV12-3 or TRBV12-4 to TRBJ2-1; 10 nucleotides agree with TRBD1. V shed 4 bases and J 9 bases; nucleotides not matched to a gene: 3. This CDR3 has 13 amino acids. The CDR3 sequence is CASSWDRGFEQFF. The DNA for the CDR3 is TGTGCCAGCAGTTGGGACAGGGGCTTTGAGCAGTTCTTC.

CDR3 in amino acids: CASSQYSQGTTGELFF. The CDR3 region has the DNA TGTGCCAGCAGCCAATATTCACAGGGGACCACCGGGGAGCTGTTTTTT. The chain recombines TRBV14 with TRBJ2-2; 7 bases match TRBD1. The ends lost 2 bases at V and 4 bases at J; junction bases unmatched: 7. The CDR3 has 16 amino acids. The germline gives CDR1 SGHDN, CDR2 FVKESK. Based on the CDR3 plus reference TRBV14 and TRBJ2-2, the full variable domain is EAGVTQFPSHSVIEKGQTVTLRCDPISGHDNLYWYRRVMGKEIKFLLHFVKESKQDESGMPNNRFLAERTGGTYSTLKVQPAELEDSGVYFCASSQYSQGTTGELFFGEGSRLTVL.

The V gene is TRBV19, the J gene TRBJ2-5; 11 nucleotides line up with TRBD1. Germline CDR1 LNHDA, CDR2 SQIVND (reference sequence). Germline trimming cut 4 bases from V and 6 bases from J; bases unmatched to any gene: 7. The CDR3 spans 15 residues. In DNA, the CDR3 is TGTGCCAGTAGTACCGCAGGACAGGGGGCAAAGACCCAGTACTTC. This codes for CASSTAGQGAKTQYF.

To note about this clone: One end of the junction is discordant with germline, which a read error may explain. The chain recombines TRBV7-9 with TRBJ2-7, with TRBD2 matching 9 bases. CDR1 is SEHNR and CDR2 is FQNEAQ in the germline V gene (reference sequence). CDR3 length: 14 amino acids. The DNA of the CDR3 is TGTGCCAGCAGGTTACAGGGTCGGGCTAGCGGGATTGACTTC. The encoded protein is CASRLQGRASGIDF.

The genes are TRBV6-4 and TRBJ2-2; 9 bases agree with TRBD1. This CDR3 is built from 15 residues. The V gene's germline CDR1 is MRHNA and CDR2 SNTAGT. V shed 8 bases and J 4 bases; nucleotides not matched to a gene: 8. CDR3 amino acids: CASRKETGGTGELFF. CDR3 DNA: TGTGCCAGCCGAAAGGAGACAGGGGGCACCGGGGAGCTGTTTTTT.

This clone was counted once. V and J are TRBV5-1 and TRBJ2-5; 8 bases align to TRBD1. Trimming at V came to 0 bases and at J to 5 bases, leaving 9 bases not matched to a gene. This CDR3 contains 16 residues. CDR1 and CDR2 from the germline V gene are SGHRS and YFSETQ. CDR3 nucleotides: TGCGCCAGCAGCTTGGCCCCCGGGACAGGAGGGGAGACCCAGTACTTC. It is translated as CASSLAPGTGGETQYF.

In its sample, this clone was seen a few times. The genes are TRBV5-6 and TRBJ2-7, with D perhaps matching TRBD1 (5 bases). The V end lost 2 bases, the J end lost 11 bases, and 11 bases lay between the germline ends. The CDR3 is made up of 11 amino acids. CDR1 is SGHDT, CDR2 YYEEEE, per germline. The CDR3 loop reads CASSFDRVEYF. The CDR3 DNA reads TGTGCCAGCAGCTTCGACAGAGTCGAGTACTTC.

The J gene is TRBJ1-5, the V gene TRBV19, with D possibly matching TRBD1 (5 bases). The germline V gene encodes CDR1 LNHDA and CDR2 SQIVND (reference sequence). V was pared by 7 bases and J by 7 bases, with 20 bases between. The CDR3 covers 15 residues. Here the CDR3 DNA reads TGTGCCAGTAACGCAGGGAGGGTTCGGAACCAGCCCCAGCATTTT. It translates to CASNAGRVRNQPQHF.

CDR3 nucleotide sequence: TGTGCCAGCAGCTTAGGGCAGACAATAGCCAAAAACATTCAGTACTTC. This translates into CASSLGQTIAKNIQYF. The chain links TRBV7-8 to TRBJ2-4; D ambiguous. The germline V gene has CDR1 SGHVS and CDR2 FQNEAQ. This CDR3 has 16 amino acids. V was pared by 1 base and J by 0 bases, with 10 bases between. Full variable domain (rest looked up from reference TRBV7-8 and TRBJ2-4): GAGVSQSPRYKVAKRGQDVALRCDPISGHVSLFWYQQALGQGPEFLTYFQNEAQLDKSGLPSDRFFAERPEGSVSTLKIQRTQQEDSAVYLCASSLGQTIAKNIQYFGAGTRLSVL.

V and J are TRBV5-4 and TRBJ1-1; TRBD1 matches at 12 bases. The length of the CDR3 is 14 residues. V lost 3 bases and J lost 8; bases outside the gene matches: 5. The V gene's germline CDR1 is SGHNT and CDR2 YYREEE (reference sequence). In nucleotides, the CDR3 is TGTGCCAGCAGCTCCGGGACAGGGGGCGTCGAAGCTTTCTTT. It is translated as CASSSGTGGVEAFF.

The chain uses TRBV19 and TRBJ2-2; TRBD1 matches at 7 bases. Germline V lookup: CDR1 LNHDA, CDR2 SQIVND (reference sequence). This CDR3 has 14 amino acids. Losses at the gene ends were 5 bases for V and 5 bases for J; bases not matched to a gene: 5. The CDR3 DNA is TGTGCCAGTAGTCGACAGGGAGAGACCGGGGAGCTGTTTTTT. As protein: CASSRQGETGELFF.

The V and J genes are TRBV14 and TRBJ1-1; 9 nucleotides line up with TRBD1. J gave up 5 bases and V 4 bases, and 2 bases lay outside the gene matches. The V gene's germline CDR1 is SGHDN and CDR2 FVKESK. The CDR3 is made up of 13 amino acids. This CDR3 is CASSRDRGTEAFF. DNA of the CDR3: TGTGCCAGCAGCCGAGACAGGGGGACTGAAGCTTTCTTT. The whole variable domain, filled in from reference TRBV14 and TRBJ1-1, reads EAGVTQFPSHSVIEKGQTVTLRCDPISGHDNLYWYRRVMGKEIKFLLHFVKESKQDESGMPNNRFLAERTGGTYSTLKVQPAELEDSGVYFCASSRDRGTEAFFGQGTRLTVV.